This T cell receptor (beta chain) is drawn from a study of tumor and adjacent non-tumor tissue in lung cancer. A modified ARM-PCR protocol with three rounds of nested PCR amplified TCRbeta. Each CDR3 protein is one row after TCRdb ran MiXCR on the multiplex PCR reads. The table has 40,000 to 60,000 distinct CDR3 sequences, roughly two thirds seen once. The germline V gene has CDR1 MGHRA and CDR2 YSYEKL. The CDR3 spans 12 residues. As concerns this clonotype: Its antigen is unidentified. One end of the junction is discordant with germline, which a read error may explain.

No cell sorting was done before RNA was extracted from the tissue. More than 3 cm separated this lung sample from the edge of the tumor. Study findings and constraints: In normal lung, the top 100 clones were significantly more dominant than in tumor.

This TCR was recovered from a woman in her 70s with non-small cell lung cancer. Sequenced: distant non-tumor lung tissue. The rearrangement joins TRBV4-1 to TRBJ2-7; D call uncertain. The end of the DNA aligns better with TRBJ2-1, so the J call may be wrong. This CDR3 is CASSPSGYEQFF. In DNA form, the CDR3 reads TGTGCCAGCAGCCCAAGTGGGTACGAGCAGTTCTTC.